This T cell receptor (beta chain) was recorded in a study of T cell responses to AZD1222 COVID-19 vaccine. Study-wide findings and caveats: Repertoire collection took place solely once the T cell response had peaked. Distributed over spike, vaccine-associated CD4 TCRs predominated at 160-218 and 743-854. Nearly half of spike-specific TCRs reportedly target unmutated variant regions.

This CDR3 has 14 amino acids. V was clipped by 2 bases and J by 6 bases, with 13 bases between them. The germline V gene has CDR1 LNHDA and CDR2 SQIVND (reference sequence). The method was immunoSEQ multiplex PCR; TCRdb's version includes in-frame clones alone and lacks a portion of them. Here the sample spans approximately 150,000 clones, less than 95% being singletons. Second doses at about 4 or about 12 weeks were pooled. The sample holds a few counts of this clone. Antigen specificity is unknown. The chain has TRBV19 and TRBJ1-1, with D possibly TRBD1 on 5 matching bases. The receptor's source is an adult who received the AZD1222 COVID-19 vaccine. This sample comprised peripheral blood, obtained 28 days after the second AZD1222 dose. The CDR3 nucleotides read TGTGCCAGTAGTATACCAGGGAATGTCCCTGAAGCTTTCTTT. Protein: CASSIPGNVPEAFF.